This is a list of T cell receptor beta chains from one sample in a study of CD8 T cells in ankylosing spondylitis. TCRdb passed the 5' RACE reads through MiXCR, listing each CDR3 protein once. The sample holds 100,000 to 150,000 distinct CDR3 sequences, approximately 6.8% seen once. The sample comprised blood, either unsorted or a sorted T cell fraction (not recorded which). The receptors originated from a male donor with ankylosing spondylitis or in good health (not recorded which). Each CDR3 is given with its conserved first and last residue. D genes are given only for firm matches. Only some rows state a clone size, as once, few, many or a class for expanded clones.

d_gene,j_gene,abundance,v_gene,CDR3nt,CDR3aa
TRBD1,TRBJ2-6,many,TRBV28,TGTGCCACCACCAAGGGGGCAGGGTCTGGGGCCAACGTCCTGACTTTC,CATTKGAGSGANVLTF
NA,TRBJ2-2,many,TRBV7-3,TGTGCCAGCAGCCCCACTGGGGGCACCGGGGAGCTGTTTTTT,CASSPTGGTGELFF
TRBD1,TRBJ1-1,NA,TRBV19,TGTGCCAGTAACACGGGGACAGGCACTGAAGCTTTCTTT,CASNTGTGTEAFF
NA,TRBJ2-3,many,TRBV7-9,TGTGCCAGCAGCTTAAGTCTACCCACAGATACGCAGTATTTT,CASSLSLPTDTQYF
TRBD1,TRBJ1-1,many,TRBV5-6,TGTGCCAGCAGCAACTATCGACAGGGAGGAGCACTAATGAACACTGAAGCTTTCTTT,CASSNYRQGGALMNTEAFF
NA,TRBJ2-7,many,TRBV29-1,TGCAGCGTTGGAAGGGTCGGGGTATCCTACGAGCAGTACTTC,CSVGRVGVSYEQYF
TRBD1,TRBJ1-2,many,TRBV28,TGTGCCAGCAGCTCCCGGGACAGGGGGGCCTACACCTTC,CASSSRDRGAYTF
NA,TRBJ1-1,medium-sized,TRBV6-6,TGTGCCAGCAGTTCCGGGGGGAACACTGAAGCTTTCTTT,CASSSGGNTEAFF
TRBD1,TRBJ2-7,many,TRBV10-3,TGTGCCATCAGTGAAGGGACAGGGGGGGGAGAGCAGTACTTC,CAISEGTGGGEQYF
TRBD2,TRBJ2-3,many,TRBV6-4,TGTGCCAGCAGTACCAGCGGGGGCACAGATACGCAGTATTTT,CASSTSGGTDTQYF
NA,TRBJ2-7,many,TRBV5-1,TGCGCCAGCAGCCTGTCGCAGGGTGTCAACGAGCAGTACTTC,CASSLSQGVNEQYF
TRBD2,TRBJ2-5,many,TRBV20-1,TGCAGTGCTAGAGAGGGGAGCGGGGCTCACCAAGAGACCCAGTACTTC,CSAREGSGAHQETQYF
NA,TRBJ2-5,many,TRBV14,TGTGCCAGCAGCCAAGATGGGCAGGCCCAGTACTTC,CASSQDGQAQYF
NA,TRBJ1-1,NA,TRBV20-1,TGCAGTGCTAGAGATCCACAGGGTAGCACTGAAGCTTTCTTT,CSARDPQGSTEAFF
TRBD1,TRBJ2-1,many,TRBV6-2/TRBV6-3,TGTGCCACCAAAGTCCCGGGACAGGGCTACAATGAGCAGTTCTTC,CATKVPGQGYNEQFF
NA,TRBJ2-1,many,TRBV5-1,TGCGCCAGCAGCTTGGACTGGGGGCGCTCCTACAATGAGCAGTTCTTC,CASSLDWGRSYNEQFF
NA,TRBJ2-6,many,TRBV6-1,TGTGCCAGCGTAGACTCTGGGGCCAACGTCCTGACTTTC,CASVDSGANVLTF
TRBD1,TRBJ1-4,NA,TRBV5-1,TGCGCCAGCAGCTCGCAAAGCGGGACAGGGGGAGAAAAACTGTTTTTT,CASSSQSGTGGEKLFF
TRBD1,TRBJ2-3,many,TRBV5-1,TGCGCCAGCAGACAGGGGCTCGATACGCAGTATTTT,CASRQGLDTQYF
NA,TRBJ2-3,many,TRBV7-8,TGTGCCAGCAGCCCAGGGGAGCGTTACACAGATACGCAGTATTTT,CASSPGERYTDTQYF
NA,TRBJ1-1,many,TRBV20-1,TGCAGTGCTACTCCCACGCGGAACACTGAAGCTTTCTTT,CSATPTRNTEAFF
TRBD1,TRBJ2-7,many,TRBV6-2/TRBV6-3,TGTGCCAGCAGTTACTCGACAGGGGGTCTCTACGAGCAGTACTTC,CASSYSTGGLYEQYF
NA,TRBJ1-1,NA,TRBV20-1,TGCAGTGCCGCAAAACAAGCGAACACTGAAGCTTTCTTT,CSAAKQANTEAFF
TRBD1,TRBJ1-1,many,TRBV19,TGTGCCAGTACCCGAGGCGGGACAGGGAACACTGAAGCTTTCTTT,CASTRGGTGNTEAFF
NA,TRBJ2-5,many,TRBV20-1,TGCAGTGCTAGAAGGGGGGCAGGAGAGACCCAGTACTTC,CSARRGAGETQYF
NA,TRBJ2-7,many,TRBV12-3/TRBV12-4,TGTGCCAGCAGTTTAGCCCCACAGGAGGACGAGCAGTACTTC,CASSLAPQEDEQYF